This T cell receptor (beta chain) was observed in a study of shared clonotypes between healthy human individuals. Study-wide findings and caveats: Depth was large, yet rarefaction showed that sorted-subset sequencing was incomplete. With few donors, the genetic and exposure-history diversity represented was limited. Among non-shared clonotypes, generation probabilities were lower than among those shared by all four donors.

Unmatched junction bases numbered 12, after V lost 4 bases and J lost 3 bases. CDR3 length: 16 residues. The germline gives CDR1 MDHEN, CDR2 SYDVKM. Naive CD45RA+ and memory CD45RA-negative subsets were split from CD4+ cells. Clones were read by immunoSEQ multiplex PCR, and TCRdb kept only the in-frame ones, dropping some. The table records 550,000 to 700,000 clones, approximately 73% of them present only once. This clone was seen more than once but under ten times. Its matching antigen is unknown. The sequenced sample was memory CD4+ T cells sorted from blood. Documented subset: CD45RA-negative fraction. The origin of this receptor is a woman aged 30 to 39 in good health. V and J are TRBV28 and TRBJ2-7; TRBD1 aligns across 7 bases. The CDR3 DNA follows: TGTGCCAGCAGTTCTTTTCACCGGGACAGTAACTACGAGCAGTACTTC. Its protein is CASSSFHRDSNYEQYF.